This TCR beta chain was found in a study of blood T cell repertoires in COVID-19. This clone was seen a few times. Looked up from germline, CDR1 is SGHRS and CDR2 is YFSETQ. CDR3 length equals 17 residues. Trimming removed 1 base at V and 2 bases at J, with 17 bases between. The repertoire was sequenced with immunoSEQ multiplex PCR; TCRdb's copy has only in-frame clones and lacks some. This table holds approximately 400,000 clones, around 87% found once. The receptor was isolated from a man aged 25-45 years who had recovered from COVID-19. Sequencing was done on a sample of PBMCs or T cells enriched from blood (not recorded which). The chain has TRBV5-1 and TRBJ2-3, with D possibly being TRBD2 (7 bases). CDR3 coding DNA: TGCGCCAGCAGCTTGTTTGGCAGGGAGGGGGACACAGATACGCAGTATTTT. It codes for CASSLFGREGDTDTQYF.